These T cell receptor beta chains were read from a single sample in a study of response to subunit inactivated influenza vaccine. TCRdb re-called the RT-PCR reads through MiXCR, storing one row per CDR3 protein. The sample has 530,000 or so distinct CDR3 sequences; 12% are singletons. Sequencing used PBMCs from blood, obtained on the day of vaccination. These receptors came from a man aged 50 to 59 who received an inactivated influenza vaccine. Both conserved end residues are part of each CDR3. Each record gives: J gene, clone size, V gene, D gene, CDR3 protein, CDR3 DNA. The D gene is left open where the match is weak. The listing skips clone size in some rows; elsewhere it reads once, few, many or a size class.

TRBJ1-4,-,TRBV4-3,TRBD1,CASSQEGQSNEKLFF,TGCGCCAGCAGCCAAGAGGGACAGAGTAATGAAAAACTGTTTTTT
TRBJ1-1,few,TRBV12-3/TRBV12-4,TRBD1,CASSSTGGWTEAFF,TGTGCCAGCAGTTCGACAGGGGGTTGGACTGAAGCTTTCTTT
TRBJ2-7,-,TRBV4-3,TRBD1,CASSPDRGREQYF,TGCGCCAGCAGCCCGGACAGGGGTCGGGAGCAGTACTTC
TRBJ2-3,few,TRBV28,TRBD2,CASRLAGGPLDTQYF,TGTGCCAGCAGACTAGCGGGAGGGCCATTGGATACGCAGTATTTT
TRBJ2-6,-,TRBV12-3/TRBV12-4,-,CASSFFGGREANVLTF,TGTGCCAGCAGTTTTTTTGGGGGGCGGGAGGCCAACGTCCTGACTTTC
TRBJ2-5,-,TRBV4-1,TRBD2,CASSQAPLAGGRRTQYF,TGCGCCAGCAGCCAAGCGCCACTAGCGGGGGGCCGACGGACCCAGTACTTC
TRBJ2-5,-,TRBV6-5,-,CASSYGRVRETQYF,TGTGCCAGCAGTTACGGGCGGGTACGAGAGACCCAGTACTTC
TRBJ2-3,few,TRBV7-3,TRBD2,CASSLSGTRGTDTQYF,TGTGCCAGCAGCTTATCGGGGACTAGAGGCACAGATACGCAGTATTTT
TRBJ2-7,-,TRBV12-3/TRBV12-4,TRBD1,CASSLGTGISDEQYF,TGTGCCAGCAGTTTAGGGACAGGGATTAGCGACGAGCAGTACTTC
TRBJ2-1,few,TRBV2,TRBD2,CASRNRLAGYNEQFF,TGTGCCAGCAGGAACCGACTAGCGGGGTACAATGAGCAGTTCTTC
TRBJ2-5,-,TRBV6-2/TRBV6-3,-,CASRDLWRETQYF,TGTGCCAGCAGGGACTTGTGGAGGGAGACCCAGTACTTC
TRBJ2-2,-,TRBV12-3/TRBV12-4,-,CASRLTSGGGSGELFF,TGTGCCAGCAGGCTTACTAGTGGAGGCGGGTCCGGGGAGCTGTTTTTT